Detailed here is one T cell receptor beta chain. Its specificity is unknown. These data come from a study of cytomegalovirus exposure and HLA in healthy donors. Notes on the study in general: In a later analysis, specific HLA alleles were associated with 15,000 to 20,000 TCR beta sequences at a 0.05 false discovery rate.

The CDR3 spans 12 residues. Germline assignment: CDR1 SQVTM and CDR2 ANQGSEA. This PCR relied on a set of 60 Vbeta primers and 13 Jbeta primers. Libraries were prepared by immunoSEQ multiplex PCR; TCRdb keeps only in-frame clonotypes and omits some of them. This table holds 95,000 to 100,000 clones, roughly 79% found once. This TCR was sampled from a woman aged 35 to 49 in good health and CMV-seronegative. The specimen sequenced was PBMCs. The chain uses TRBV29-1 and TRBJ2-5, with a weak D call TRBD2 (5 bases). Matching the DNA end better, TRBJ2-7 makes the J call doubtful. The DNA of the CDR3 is TGCAGCGTTGATGTTGGGGAGTACGAGCAGTACTTC. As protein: CSVDVGEYEQYF.